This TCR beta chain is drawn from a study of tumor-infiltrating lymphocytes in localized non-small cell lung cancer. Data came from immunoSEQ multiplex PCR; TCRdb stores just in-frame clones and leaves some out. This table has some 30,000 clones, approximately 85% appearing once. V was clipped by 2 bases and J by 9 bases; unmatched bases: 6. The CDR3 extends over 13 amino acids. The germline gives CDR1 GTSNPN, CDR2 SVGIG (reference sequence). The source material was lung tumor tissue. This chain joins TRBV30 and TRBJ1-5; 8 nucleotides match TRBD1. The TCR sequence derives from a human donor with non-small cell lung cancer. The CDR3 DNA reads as TGTGCCTGGAGTACAGGGGGAGCAGGGCCCCAGCATTTT. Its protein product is CAWSTGGAGPQHF.